The text below deals with one TCR beta chain. The sample is drawn from a study of T cell changes during pregnancy in multiple sclerosis. The table came from immunoSEQ multiplex PCR; TCRdb's copy has only in-frame clones and leaves some out. This table holds about 33,000 clones, over 80% found once. Per the germline V gene, CDR1 is SGHAT and CDR2 is FQDESV (reference sequence). Trimming pared 1 base from V and 6 bases from J, leaving 12 bases between. There are 14 residues in the CDR3. The clonotype was recovered from a female donor in good health, enrolled as a control in a pregnancy study. The sequencing here drew on CD4+ T cells from peripheral blood mononuclear cells, taken in the third trimester of pregnancy. The chain employs TRBV11-1 and TRBJ1-2; no firm D call. CDR3 coding DNA: TGTGCCAGCAGCTTAGGGGTCGGAACAGATGGCTACACCTTC. This gives the protein CASSLGVGTDGYTF.